This T cell receptor beta chain emerged from a study of Graves' ophthalmopathy and Graves' hyperthyroidism. Germline CDR1 and CDR2: ENHRY and SYGVKD. With 11 bases clipped from V and 7 bases from J, the junction kept 16 bases outside the gene matches. CDR3 length: 15 amino acids. Amplified material comprised TCR beta CDR3 regions derived from RNA transcripts. RT-PCR was first run with HTBI primers, then multiplex PCR in a second round. TCRdb re-called the multiplex PCR reads with MiXCR, one entry per CDR3 protein. The sample yields about 550,000 distinct CDR3 sequences, 35% to 40% seen once. Sequenced input: peripheral blood or thyroid tissue (not recorded which). This receptor was obtained from an adult man with Graves' hyperthyroidism. The chain uses TRBV10-3 and TRBJ2-1; 8 nucleotides line up with TRBD1. CDR3 protein: CASRPHTGQGNEQFF. The CDR3 DNA sequence: TGTGCCTCGCGGCCTCATACCGGACAGGGTAATGAGCAGTTCTTC.